Detailed here is one TCR beta chain. What it binds is unknown. The sample originates from a study of T cell responses to AZD1222 COVID-19 vaccine. Findings and limits, study-wide: Repertoire samples came only from after the peak T cell response. A mostly white British donor set with more females was recruited, and clonal diversity was possibly underestimated.

TCRdb's copy holds only in-frame clones and misses some; the assay was immunoSEQ multiplex PCR. The sample comprises about 130,000 clones, 90% of which are singletons, and about 4% rests with the top ten. The starting material was peripheral blood, obtained on day 0 of MenACWY control vaccination. This receptor was taken from an adult in good health.

Here the CDR3 DNA reads TGTGCCACCAGTGATCCACAGGGCGCAAGGTCCTACAATGAGCAGTTCTTC. This encodes CATSDPQGARSYNEQFF. The J gene is TRBJ2-1, the V gene TRBV24-1, with D tentatively TRBD1 (6 bases). This CDR3 has 17 amino acids. Trimming left V 3 bases short and J 1 base short, with 15 bases between. Germline CDR1 KGHDR, CDR2 SFDVKD.